The 23 T cell receptor beta chains below all came from one sample that was sequenced in a study of CD8+ T cells in alopecia areata. Treatment here: oral pan-JAK inhibitor, 5-10 mg twice daily. cDNA prepared by RNA extraction and subsequent reverse transcription served as the template for sequencing. Clones were sequenced by immunoSEQ multiplex PCR, and TCRdb holds only the in-frame ones, with some missing. The table includes about 99,000 clones, approximately 84% detected once. Sequencing was performed on CD8+ T cells sorted from blood, taken at week 34, from a patient treated with tofacitinib. The receptors here all came from a human donor with alopecia areata.

V gene TRBV7-9 combines with J gene TRBJ2-3, with 9 nucleotides matching TRBD2. CDR1 is SEHNR and CDR2 is FQNEAQ in the germline V gene (reference sequence). This CDR3 is 14 amino acids long. Losses at the gene ends were 6 bases for V and 4 bases for J; bases not matched to a gene: 5. In DNA form, the CDR3 reads TGTGCCAGCAGTTCCCAGCGGGAGGCAGATACGCAGTATTTT. Translating gives CASSSQREADTQYF.

The CDR3: CASSLGGNTEAFF. CDR3 coding DNA: TGTGCCAGCAGCCTGGGGGGGAACACTGAAGCTTTCTTT. The J gene is TRBJ1-1, the V gene TRBV4-2; the D gene is possibly TRBD1 (5 bases). This CDR3 contains 13 residues. Germline-derived CDR1 and CDR2 are LGHNA and YNFKEQ. V was pared by 4 bases and J by 1 base, with 7 bases between.

The rearrangement joins TRBV19 to TRBJ1-1; 7 bases line up with TRBD1. Germline V CDR1 and CDR2: LNHDA, SQIVND (reference sequence). With 5 bases clipped from V and 6 bases from J, the junction kept 3 bases outside the gene matches. This CDR3 is built from 12 residues. The CDR3 DNA reads as TGTGCCAGTAGTGTCCAGGGGGCTGAAGCTTTCTTT. Its protein product is CASSVQGAEAFF.

The chain carries TRBV6-6 and TRBJ2-7; a possible D gene is TRBD1 (6 bases). This CDR3 is 15 amino acids long. Germline CDR1 MNHNY, CDR2 SVGAGI (reference sequence). The V gene lost 5 bases and the J gene lost 2 bases, with 16 bases spanning the gap. In DNA, the CDR3 is TGTGCCAGCAGTCCGGTGGGACAAGGGACCTACGAGCAGTACTTC. Amino acids: CASSPVGQGTYEQYF.

The V gene is TRBV27, the J gene TRBJ2-1; the D is unclear. V was cut by 3 bases and J by 7 bases, with 4 bases left in between. Germline CDR1 and CDR2: MNHEY and SMNVEV (reference sequence). The CDR3 is made up of 11 amino acids. Here the CDR3 reads CASSFVNEQFF. CDR3 nucleotide sequence: TGTGCCAGCAGTTTTGTGAATGAGCAGTTCTTC.

The chain recombines TRBV5-1 with TRBJ1-1; 7 positions match TRBD1. CDR3 length: 13 amino acids. Germline CDR1 reads SGHRS; CDR2 reads YFSETQ. With 4 bases clipped from V and 1 base from J, the junction kept 1 base outside the gene matches. This chain's CDR3 is CASSRDRNTEAFF. CDR3 bases: TGCGCCAGCAGCAGGGACAGGAACACTGAAGCTTTCTTT.

This rearrangement joins TRBV9 to TRBJ2-7; tentative D call: TRBD2 (6 bases). The ends were cut back, 0 bases at V and 3 bases at J, with 10 bases in the middle. Germline values: CDR1 SGDLS, CDR2 YYNGEE. The CDR3 spans 14 residues. As DNA, the CDR3 is TGTGCCAGCAGCGTAGACGGGAGTAGCTACGAGCAGTACTTC. This codes for CASSVDGSSYEQYF.

The chain combines TRBV2 with TRBJ2-1; D is undetermined. The CDR3 covers 14 residues. V was cut by 9 bases and J by 2 bases, with 14 bases left in between. Germline CDR1 is SNHLY and CDR2 is FYNNEI. The CDR3 DNA is TGTGCCAGTGGTCCCGCCATCCCCTACAATGAGCAGTTCTTC. The encoded protein is CASGPAIPYNEQFF.

Comments on this clone: Its ends do not fully match the called genes, so a read error is possible. The CDR3 DNA is TGTGCTAGCAGCTTCGGGACTACGTACGAGCAGTACTTC. Its translation is CASSFGTTYEQYF. The chain couples TRBV7-7 to TRBJ2-7, with TRBD2 matching 7 bases. The CDR3 length is 13 residues. Per germline, CDR1 SSHAT and CDR2 FNYEAQ (reference sequence).

This chain uses TRBV30 with TRBJ2-1; the D is unclear. The germline CDR1 and CDR2 sequences are GTSNPN and SVGIG (reference sequence). The CDR3 sequence is 14 residues long. V lost 7 bases to trimming and J lost 9 bases, with 22 bases between them. In nucleotides, the CDR3 is TGTGCCTTCACGACGAGGAACTATGAGCCTGAGCAGTTCTTC. Amino acids: CAFTTRNYEPEQFF.

The chain links TRBV5-1 to TRBJ1-1; 7 bases fit TRBD1. The CDR3 runs 14 residues. V was pared by 5 bases and J by 1 base, with 5 bases of the junction left unmatched. Germline-derived CDR1 and CDR2 are SGHRS and YFSETQ. CDR3 DNA: TGCGCCAGCAGACCGGACAGGCAGAACACTGAAGCTTTCTTT. Encoded protein: CASRPDRQNTEAFF.

The chain recombines TRBV7-9 with TRBJ2-5; D perhaps matches TRBD2 (5 bases). CDR3 length equals 13 residues. Trimming removed 4 bases from V and 7 bases from J, with 13 bases in between. Germline CDR1 is SEHNR and CDR2 is FQNEAQ (reference sequence). CDR3 coding DNA: TGTGCCAGCAGCTCCCTCGGGGTCGCGACCCAGTACTTC. Translating gives CASSSLGVATQYF.

The CDR3 DNA follows: TGTGCCAGCGCGGGACAGGGAAAAGATACGCAGTATTTT. This gives the protein CASAGQGKDTQYF. The rearrangement joins TRBV6-1 to TRBJ2-3, with 9 positions matching TRBD1. This CDR3 contains 13 residues. The germline V gene has CDR1 MNHNS and CDR2 SASEGT. J lost 5 bases, V lost 8 bases, and 5 bases had no gene match.

This chain links TRBV9 with TRBJ2-7; 9 nucleotides match TRBD2. V lost 4 bases to trimming and J lost 0 bases; unmatched junction nucleotides: 8. CDR1 is SGDLS and CDR2 is YYNGEE in the germline V gene. The CDR3 is made up of 16 amino acids. The CDR3 sequence is CASSPHPGLASYEQYF. Written as DNA, the CDR3 is TGTGCCAGCAGCCCCCACCCGGGACTAGCCTCCTACGAGCAGTACTTC.

The count of this clone is one. In DNA, the CDR3 is TGCAGCGTTGAAGGTAGGGACAGGCCTACCTATGGCTACACCTTC. It translates to CSVEGRDRPTYGYTF. J is TRBJ1-2 and V is TRBV29-1; the match to TRBD1 covers 8 bases. J lost 4 bases, V lost 1 base, and 8 bases had no gene match. The germline CDR1 and CDR2 sequences are SQVTM and ANQGSEA. The CDR3 runs 15 residues.

The chain joins TRBV29-1 to TRBJ2-1; 7 bases agree with TRBD2. The ends lost 7 bases at V and 3 bases at J; junction bases unmatched: 6. CDR1 SQVTM and CDR2 ANQGSEA come from the germline V gene. CDR3 size: 13 residues. The DNA of the CDR3 is TGCAGCGGCGGGACTACAAACTACAATGAGCAGTTCTTC. Residues: CSGGTTNYNEQFF.

A word on this clone: Other DNA variants within this sample encode the same CDR3. This sequence joins TRBV10-1 and TRBJ2-1; maybe TRBD2 (6 bases). Germline CDR1 and CDR2: WNHNN and SYGVQD (reference sequence). V lost 6 bases, J lost 0 bases, and 12 bases lay in between. The CDR3 sequence is 15 residues long. In DNA form, the CDR3 reads TGCGCCAGCAGCCGGGACTCGAGCTCCTACAATGAGCAGTTCTTC. It codes for CASSRDSSSYNEQFF.

The gene calls are TRBV29-1 and TRBJ2-7; TRBD2 matches at 12 bases. Germline trimming cut 6 bases from V and 6 bases from J; bases unmatched to any gene: 3. The CDR3 is 12 amino acids. Germline V CDR1 and CDR2: SQVTM, ANQGSEA. CDR3: CSVEGLAGEQYF. In DNA form, the CDR3 reads TGCAGCGTAGAGGGACTAGCGGGCGAGCAGTACTTC.

This clone was recorded once. The chain has TRBV12-5 and TRBJ2-2; tentative D call: TRBD2 (6 bases). CDR3 length: 14 amino acids. Looked up from germline, CDR1 is LGHNT and CDR2 is FRNRAP. The V end lost 5 bases, the J end lost 7 bases, and 14 bases lay between the germline ends. CDR3 sequence reads: CASGPIGGFGELFF. DNA for the CDR3: TGTGCTAGTGGTCCCATTGGGGGGTTCGGGGAGCTGTTTTTT.

This chain uses TRBV6-9 with TRBJ1-5; D is undetermined. V was cut by 8 bases and J by 5 bases, with 7 bases left in between. CDR1 and CDR2 (germline): MNHGY, SVAAGI. The CDR3 consists of 11 residues. CDR3 loop: CASPNHQPQHF. CDR3 nucleotides: TGTGCCAGCCCCAATCATCAGCCCCAGCATTTT.

The chain has TRBV9 and TRBJ2-1; D is possibly TRBD2 (6 bases). The V end was cut by 3 bases, the J end by 6 bases, with 10 bases between. The germline V gene encodes CDR1 SGDLS and CDR2 YYNGEE. The CDR3 loop spans 13 amino acids. This CDR3 reads CASSDGTRNEQFF. For the CDR3, the DNA is TGTGCCAGCAGCGACGGGACTCGCAATGAGCAGTTCTTC.

This chain links TRBV30 with TRBJ1-4; no clear D. The germline V gene has CDR1 GTSNPN and CDR2 SVGIG (reference sequence). The CDR3 loop spans 16 amino acids. V was cut by 2 bases and J by 3 bases, with 16 bases left in between. Here the CDR3 DNA reads TGTGCCTGGAGTCCTGTCCTGGCAAGGGCTAATGAAAAACTGTTTTTT. It is translated as CAWSPVLARANEKLFF.

This sequence joins TRBV30 and TRBJ1-1; no firm D call. The germline V gene encodes CDR1 GTSNPN and CDR2 SVGIG (reference sequence). The CDR3 is made up of 12 amino acids. Trimming shortened V by 7 bases and J by 3 bases, and 12 bases separated the two germline ends. The CDR3 is CASGPAYTEAFF. For the CDR3, the DNA is TGTGCCTCCGGACCCGCGTACACTGAAGCTTTCTTT.